This TCR beta chain was observed in a study of T cell changes during pregnancy in multiple sclerosis. A few counts support this clone. V lost 4 bases and J 0 bases, leaving 12 bases between the germline ends. The germline CDR1 and CDR2 sequences are LGHNA and YNFKEQ. The CDR3 is made up of 15 amino acids. Produced via immunoSEQ multiplex PCR; TCRdb's table is partial and in-frame only. Among 40,000 to 60,000 clones listed, 91% were seen once. The origin of this receptor is a female donor with multiple sclerosis, enrolled in a pregnancy study. The chain couples TRBV4-2 to TRBJ1-1, with a possible D match to TRBD1 (6 bases). Specimen: CD8+ T cells from peripheral blood mononuclear cells, collected in the second trimester of pregnancy. The CDR3 DNA reads as TGTGCCAGCAGCCCGACAGGAGCCATGAACACTGAAGCTTTCTTT. Protein sequence: CASSPTGAMNTEAFF.